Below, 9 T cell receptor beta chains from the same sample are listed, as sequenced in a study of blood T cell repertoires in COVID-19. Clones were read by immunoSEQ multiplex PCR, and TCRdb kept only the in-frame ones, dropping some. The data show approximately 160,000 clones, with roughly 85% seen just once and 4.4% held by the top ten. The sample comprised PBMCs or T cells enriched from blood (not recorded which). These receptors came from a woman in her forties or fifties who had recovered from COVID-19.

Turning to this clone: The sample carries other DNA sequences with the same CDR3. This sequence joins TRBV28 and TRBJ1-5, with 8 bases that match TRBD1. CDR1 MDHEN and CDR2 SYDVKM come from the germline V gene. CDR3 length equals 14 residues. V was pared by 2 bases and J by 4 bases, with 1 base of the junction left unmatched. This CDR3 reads CASSLGQGNQPQHF. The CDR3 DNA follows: TGTGCCAGCAGTTTAGGACAGGGAAATCAGCCCCAGCATTTT.

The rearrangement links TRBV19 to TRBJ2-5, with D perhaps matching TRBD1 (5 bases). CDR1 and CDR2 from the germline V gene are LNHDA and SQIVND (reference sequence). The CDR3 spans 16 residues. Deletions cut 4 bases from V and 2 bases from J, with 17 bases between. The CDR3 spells CASSNVGAGLQETQYF. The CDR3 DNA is TGTGCCAGTAGTAACGTAGGGGCAGGGCTACAAGAGACCCAGTACTTC.

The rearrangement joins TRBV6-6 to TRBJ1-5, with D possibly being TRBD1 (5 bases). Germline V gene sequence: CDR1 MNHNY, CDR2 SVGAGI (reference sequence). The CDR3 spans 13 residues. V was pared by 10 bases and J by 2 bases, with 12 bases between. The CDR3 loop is CATTLQGNQPQHF. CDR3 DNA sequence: TGTGCCACCACCCTACAGGGCAATCAGCCCCAGCATTTT.

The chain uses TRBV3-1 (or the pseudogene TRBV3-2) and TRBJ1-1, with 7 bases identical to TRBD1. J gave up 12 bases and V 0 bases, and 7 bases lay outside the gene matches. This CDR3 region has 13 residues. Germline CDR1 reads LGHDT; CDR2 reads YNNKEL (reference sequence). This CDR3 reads CASSQDRDSVSFF. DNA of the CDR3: TGTGCCAGCAGCCAAGACCGGGACAGCGTATCTTTCTTT.

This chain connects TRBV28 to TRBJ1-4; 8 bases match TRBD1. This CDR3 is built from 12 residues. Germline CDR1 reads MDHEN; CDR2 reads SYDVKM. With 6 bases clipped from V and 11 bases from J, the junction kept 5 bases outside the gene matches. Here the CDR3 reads CASRETGGKLFF. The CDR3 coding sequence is TGTGCCAGCAGAGAAACAGGGGGGAAACTGTTTTTT. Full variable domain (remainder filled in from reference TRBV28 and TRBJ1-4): DVKVTQSSRYLVKRTGEKVFLECVQDMDHENMFWYRQDPGLGLRLIYFSYDVKMKEKGDIPEGYSVSREKKERFSLILESASTNQTSMYLCASRETGGKLFFGSGTQLSVL.

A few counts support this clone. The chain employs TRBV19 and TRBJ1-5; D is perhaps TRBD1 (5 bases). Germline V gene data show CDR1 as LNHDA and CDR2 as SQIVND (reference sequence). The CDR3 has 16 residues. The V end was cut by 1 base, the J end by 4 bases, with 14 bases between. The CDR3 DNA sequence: TGTGCCAGTAGTATAGTTGGCAGGGCGACGAATCAGCCCCAGCATTTT. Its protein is CASSIVGRATNQPQHF.

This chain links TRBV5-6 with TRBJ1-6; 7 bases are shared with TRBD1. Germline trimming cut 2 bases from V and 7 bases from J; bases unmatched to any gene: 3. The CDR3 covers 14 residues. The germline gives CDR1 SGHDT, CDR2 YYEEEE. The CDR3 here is CASSFQGGNSPLHF. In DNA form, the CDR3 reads TGTGCCAGCAGCTTTCAGGGGGGCAATTCACCCCTCCACTTT.

The CDR3 loop reads CASSRGLAGRYEQYV. The CDR3, as DNA: TGTGCCAGTAGTCGAGGACTAGCGGGGCGTTACGAGCAGTACGTC. This chain joins TRBV19 and TRBJ2-7; 12 nucleotides match TRBD2. The CDR3 has 15 amino acids. Losses at the gene ends were 5 bases for V and 4 bases for J; bases not matched to a gene: 6. The germline V gene encodes CDR1 LNHDA and CDR2 SQIVND (reference sequence).

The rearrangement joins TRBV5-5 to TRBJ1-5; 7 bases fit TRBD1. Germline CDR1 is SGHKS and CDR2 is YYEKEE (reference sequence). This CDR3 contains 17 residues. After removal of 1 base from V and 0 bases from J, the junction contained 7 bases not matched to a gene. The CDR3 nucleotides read TGTGCCAGCAGCTTGTCCGGGACAGTTCTTAGCAATCAGCCCCAGCATTTT. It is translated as CASSLSGTVLSNQPQHF.